Given below is one TCR beta chain in context. The antigen remains unidentified. TCRdb itself ran the RT-PCR reads through MiXCR, one entry per CDR3 protein. The sample has roughly 700,000 distinct CDR3 sequences; 15% to 17% are singletons. This specimen belongs to a study of response to subunit inactivated influenza vaccine. Whole-study results and caveats: The authors put forward the suggestion that each seasonal influenza vaccination may bring in only a limited number of new T cells.

The ends lost 5 bases at V and 3 bases at J; junction bases unmatched: 20. The CDR3 runs to 20 residues. Germline assignment: CDR1 ENHRY and CDR2 SYGVKD. The sequence derives from a man aged 45-65 years who received an inactivated influenza vaccine. This chain joins TRBV10-3 and TRBJ2-2, with 8 bases fitting TRBD1. Sequenced here: PBMCs from blood, sampled roughly 12 days after vaccination. The CDR3 is CAISPSGGARLFLDTGELFF. The CDR3 DNA sequence: TGTGCCATCAGTCCATCAGGGGGCGCGAGGCTTTTTCTGGACACCGGGGAGCTGTTTTTT.